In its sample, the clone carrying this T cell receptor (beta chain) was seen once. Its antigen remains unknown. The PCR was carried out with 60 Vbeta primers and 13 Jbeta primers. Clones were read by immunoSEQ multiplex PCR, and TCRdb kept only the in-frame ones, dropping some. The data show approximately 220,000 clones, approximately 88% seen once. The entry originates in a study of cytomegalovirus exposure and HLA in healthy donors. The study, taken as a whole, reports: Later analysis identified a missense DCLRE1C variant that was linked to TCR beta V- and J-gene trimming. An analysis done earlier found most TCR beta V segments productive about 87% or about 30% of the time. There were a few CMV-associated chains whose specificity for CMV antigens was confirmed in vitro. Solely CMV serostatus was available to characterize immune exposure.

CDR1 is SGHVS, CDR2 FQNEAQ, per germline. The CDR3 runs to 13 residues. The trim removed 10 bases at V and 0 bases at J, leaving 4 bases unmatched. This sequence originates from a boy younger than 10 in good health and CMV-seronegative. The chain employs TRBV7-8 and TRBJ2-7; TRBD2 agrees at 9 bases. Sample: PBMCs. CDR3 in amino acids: CATAGGSSYEQYF. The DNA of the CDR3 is TGTGCCACCGCGGGGGGGAGCTCCTACGAGCAGTACTTC. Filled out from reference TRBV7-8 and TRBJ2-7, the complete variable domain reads GAGVSQSPRYKVAKRGQDVALRCDPISGHVSLFWYQQALGQGPEFLTYFQNEAQLDKSGLPSDRFFAERPEGSVSTLKIQRTQQEDSAVYLCATAGGSSYEQYFGPGTRLTVT.